Below, 23 T cell receptor beta chains from the same sample are listed, as sequenced in a study of T cell clonality in common variable immunodeficiency (dated by TCRdb to about 2015). The library was generated by the immunoSEQ multiplex PCR assay. The immuneACCESS repertoire file appears here via TCRdb, limited to in-frame rearrangements. These files lack a portion of the clones; in checked studies, under half of the deficit traces to unresolved V genes, and the cause of the others is not known. For this sample, 55,000 to 65,000 clones appear and none is a singleton. The top ten clonotypes cover 1.5% to 2% of the sample. Sequencing used peripheral blood mononuclear cells. These receptors were collected from a person aged 18 to 75 in good health.

This clone was recorded at least ten times. The read comes to an end 3 residues before the CDR3 does, leaving the germline J gene to fill in the end. The chain carries TRBV20-1 and TRBJ1-4; 9 nucleotides match TRBD1. The CDR3 length is 17 residues. V was pared by 5 bases and J by 0 bases, with 10 bases of the junction left unmatched. CDR1 and CDR2 (germline): DFQATT, SNEGSKA (reference sequence). The DNA read from the CDR3 is TGCAGTGCTGCGGGGACAGGGCCCCAGGCAACTAATGAAAAA. Translated, it gives CSAAGTGPQATNEK. The whole CDR3 is CSAAGTGPQATNEKLFF.

This clone was recorded many times. The CDR3 extends 3 residues past the end of the read, so its final part is completed from the germline J gene. The rearrangement joins TRBV6-2 or TRBV6-3 to TRBJ1-3; D uncertain. V was cut by 9 bases and J by 0 bases, with 9 bases left in between. Germline lookup yields CDR1 MNHEY and CDR2 SVGEGT. This CDR3 region has 13 residues. This CDR3 is CASGYYSGNTIYF. CDR3 DNA (partial): TGTGCCAGTGGATACTACTCTGGAAACACC.

The sample holds many counts of this clone. One end of the junction fails to match germline, which may point to a read error. The read ends 3 residues before the CDR3 terminus; that terminus is restored from the germline J gene. V is TRBV4-2 and J is TRBJ1-4; unclear D gene. The germline CDR1 and CDR2 sequences are LGHNA and YNFKEQ. The CDR3 totals 15 residues. The CDR3: CASSQDQATNEKLFF. Partial CDR3 DNA: TGCGCCAGCAGCCAAGATCAGGCAACTAATGAAAAA.

This clone has at least ten counts. The missing CDR3 end, 3 residues past where the read stops, is filled in from the germline J gene. The rearrangement links TRBV30 to TRBJ2-7, with 9 bases identical to TRBD2. The CDR3 totals 12 residues. Germline V gene lookup returns CDR1 GTSNPN and CDR2 SVGIG (reference sequence). V gave up 4 bases and J gave up 3 bases; unmatched junction bases: 1. The CDR3 sequence is CAWNSGSYEQYF. The DNA read from the CDR3 is TGTGCCTGGAATAGCGGGAGCTACGAG.

This clone showed up many times. The CDR3 end falls 3 residues outside the read, so it is completed with the germline J gene. The V gene is TRBV6-4, the J gene TRBJ2-5; 9 positions agree with TRBD1. The CDR3 is 13 amino acids. The germline CDR1 and CDR2 sequences are MRHNA and SNTAGT. Trimming removed 5 bases from V and 4 bases from J; junction bases left unmatched: 2. The covered CDR3 bases are TGTGCCAGCAGTCCGGACAGGGGAGAGACC. Residues: CASSPDRGET. The entire CDR3 sequence reads CASSPDRGETQYF.

This clone was seen ten or more times. The read ends 3 residues before the CDR3 terminus; that terminus is restored from the germline J gene. The chain employs TRBV20-1 and TRBJ2-1; D assignment may be TRBD1 or TRBD2 (5 bases each). The CDR3 sequence is 13 residues long. The V end lost 1 base, the J end lost 4 bases, and 8 bases lay between the germline ends. Germline V CDR1 and CDR2: DFQATT, SNEGSKA (reference sequence). The CDR3 protein is CSARGGVYNEQFF. The sequenced part of the CDR3 DNA is TGCAGTGCTAGAGGAGGGGTTTACAATGAG.

This clone was seen repeatedly, ten times or more. The DNA ends 3 residues before the CDR3 does, and the rest of the CDR3 is filled in from the germline J gene. J is TRBJ2-1 and V is TRBV10-1, with 9 bases fitting TRBD2. CDR1 and CDR2 (germline): WNHNN, SYGVQD (reference sequence). V shed 1 base and J 3 bases; nucleotides not matched to a gene: 1. This CDR3 contains 15 residues. CDR3: CASSELAGVYNEQFF. CDR3 bases read: TGCGCCAGCAGTGAGTTAGCGGGGGTCTACAATGAG.

This clone has at least ten counts. The missing CDR3 end, 3 residues past where the read stops, is filled in from the germline J gene. V and J are TRBV14 and TRBJ2-2; the D gene is possibly TRBD1 (6 bases). Germline CDR1 and CDR2: SGHDN and FVKESK. V was clipped by 2 bases and J by 5 bases, with 15 bases between them. This CDR3 has 16 residues. The CDR3 spells CASSQTPGVRTGELFF. The CDR3 bases that were read are TGTGCCAGCAGCCAAACCCCAGGGGTTCGGACCGGGGAG.

This clone was found many times. The read ends 3 residues shy of where the CDR3 ends; the end is completed using the germline J gene. This chain uses TRBV19 with TRBJ2-5; weak D call: TRBD1 (6 bases). Trimming stripped 5 bases from V and 4 bases from J, with 14 bases between. Germline V gene lookup returns CDR1 LNHDA and CDR2 SQIVND (reference sequence). This CDR3 comprises 14 residues. Incomplete CDR3 DNA: TGTGCCAGTAGTCCCGCCCAACAGGGAGAGACC. This translates into CASSPAQQGET. The whole CDR3 protein reads CASSPAQQGETQYF.

This clone was seen more than once but under ten times. Coverage ceases 3 residues before the CDR3 finishes, and the germline J gene fills in the end. V is TRBV19 and J is TRBJ2-7; 8 positions agree with TRBD1. V was pared by 7 bases and J by 3 bases, with 2 bases of the junction left unmatched. The CDR3 runs to 12 residues. Germline V CDR1 and CDR2: LNHDA, SQIVND (reference sequence). The sequenced CDR3 bases are TGTGCCAGTACAGGGACAGGCTACGAG. Encoded protein: CASTGTGYE. From start to end, the CDR3 is CASTGTGYEQYF.

This clone was observed at least ten times. The read comes to an end 3 residues before the CDR3 does, leaving the germline J gene to fill in the end. The chain recombines TRBV10-3 with TRBJ2-3; D not resolved. This CDR3 is 14 amino acids long. The germline V and J ends were trimmed by 5 bases and 1 base, with 10 bases remaining between them. The germline CDR1 and CDR2 sequences are ENHRY and SYGVKD. CDR3 bases read: TGTGCCATCAGTCACCCGTCAGGCACAGATACG. This translates into CAISHPSGTDT. The full CDR3 is CAISHPSGTDTQYF.

This clone was seen repeatedly, ten times or more. Sequencing ends 3 residues short of the CDR3 end; the germline J gene provides the rest. V usage is TRBV5-1 and J usage is TRBJ1-4; perhaps TRBD1 as D (5 bases). The germline V and J ends were trimmed by 3 bases and 6 bases, with 12 bases remaining between them. Germline V lookup: CDR1 SGHRS, CDR2 YFSETQ. CDR3 length: 14 residues. The chain's CDR3 is CASSSSRGDEKLFF. The CDR3 DNA, read in part, is TGCGCCAGCAGCTCCAGTAGGGGTGATGAAAAA.

Ten or more counts support this clone. The read ends 3 residues early relative to the CDR3; the germline J gene fills the gap. The chain combines TRBV5-1 with TRBJ2-2, with 15 nucleotides matching TRBD2. Germline V CDR1 and CDR2: SGHRS, YFSETQ. The CDR3 extends over 17 amino acids. V was pared by 3 bases and J by 4 bases, with 4 bases of the junction left unmatched. CDR3 DNA, as far as it was read: TGCGCCAGCAGCTGGGGGACTAGCGGGAGGACCACCGGGGAG. Amino acid sequence: CASSWGTSGRTTGE. The CDR3 in its entirety is CASSWGTSGRTTGELFF.

This clone was picked up many times. Read sequence stops 3 residues before the CDR3 end, and the germline J gene provides the missing end. V gene TRBV2 combines with J gene TRBJ2-1, with D possibly TRBD1 on 5 matching bases. Trimming cost V 3 bases and J 9 bases, with 15 bases left between them. The CDR3 totals 14 residues. Germline V lookup: CDR1 SNHLY, CDR2 FYNNEI. The sequenced part of the CDR3 DNA is TGTGCCAGCAGTGACCCCTCTGACAGCCCTGAG. As protein: CASSDPSDSPE. The entire CDR3 reads CASSDPSDSPEQFF.

This clone has at least ten counts. The read falls 3 residues short of the CDR3 end, and the missing part is taken from the germline J gene. This rearrangement joins TRBV20-1 to TRBJ2-1, with D possibly TRBD2 on 6 matching bases. Germline V gives CDR1 DFQATT, CDR2 SNEGSKA (reference sequence). This CDR3 is built from 20 residues. Trimming removed 3 bases at V and 0 bases at J, with 27 bases between. The CDR3 spells CSARGPGLPRTPSSYNEQFF. CDR3 DNA (partial): TGCAGTGCTAGGGGTCCGGGACTTCCGAGAACCCCTAGCTCCTACAATGAG.

This clone has at least ten counts. The read finishes 3 residues shy of the CDR3 end, and the germline J gene is used to complete it. This chain uses TRBV6-2 or TRBV6-3 with TRBJ2-7, with unresolved D. Trimming took 7 bases from V and 3 from J, leaving 22 bases between them. CDR3 length: 16 amino acids. Germline V lookup: CDR1 MNHEY, CDR2 SVGEGT. This CDR3 reads CASTSGNLVTFYEQYF. Partial CDR3 DNA: TGTGCCAGCACCTCTGGAAATCTCGTGACTTTCTACGAG.

The sample holds many counts of this clone. The read falls 3 residues short of the CDR3 end, and the missing part is taken from the germline J gene. This chain links TRBV18 with TRBJ2-7, with 8 bases lining up with TRBD2. The V and J ends lost 0 bases and 5 bases, in that order; junction bases with no gene match: 0. Germline assignment: CDR1 KGHSH and CDR2 LQKENI. The CDR3 is 13 amino acids. CDR3 amino acids: CASSPPGLDEQYF. CDR3 DNA, as far as it was read: TGTGCCAGCTCACCACCGGGACTAGACGAG.

This clone was detected ten times or more. The read stops 3 residues short of the end of the CDR3; the missing end is completed from the germline J gene. The chain links TRBV13 to TRBJ2-2, with 11 bases matching TRBD2. The trim removed 5 bases at V and 5 bases at J, leaving 7 bases unmatched. CDR3 length equals 16 residues. The germline V gene has CDR1 PRHDT and CDR2 FYEKMQ (reference sequence). CDR3 loop: CASSASGRLVTGELFF. CDR3 bases read: TGTGCCAGCAGCGCTAGCGGGAGGTTGGTGACCGGGGAG.

The table lists this clone with many counts. The CDR3 extends 3 residues past the end of the read, so its final part is completed from the germline J gene. This chain connects TRBV5-1 to TRBJ2-7, with TRBD2 matching over 7 bases. Germline trimming cut 4 bases from V and 2 bases from J; bases unmatched to any gene: 6. The CDR3 loop spans 14 amino acids. The germline CDR1 and CDR2 sequences are SGHRS and YFSETQ. The CDR3 bases that were read are TGCGCCAGCAGCCCAGGACTAGGAACCTACGAG. As protein: CASSPGLGTYE. The full CDR3 reads CASSPGLGTYEQYF.

The table lists this clone with many counts. Read data end 3 residues before the CDR3 end; the end is taken from the germline J gene. At the DNA level, this CDR3 is encoded by other sequences in the same sample as well. The rearrangement uses TRBV11-2 and TRBJ2-1, with 10 bases identical to TRBD1. Per the germline V gene, CDR1 is SGHAT and CDR2 is FQNNGV. The CDR3 loop spans 15 amino acids. V was pared by 3 bases and J by 7 bases, with 6 bases of the junction left unmatched. The sequenced CDR3 bases are TGTGCCAGCAGCTTGGGGACAGGGGTTTGGAATGAG. It specifies CASSLGTGVWNE. The CDR3 in its entirety is CASSLGTGVWNEQFF. The whole variable domain, remainder taken from reference TRBV11-2 and TRBJ2-1, is EAGVAQSPRYKIIEKRQSVAFWCNPISGHATLYWYQQILGQGPKLLIQFQNNGVVDDSQLPKDRFSAERLKGVDSTLKIQPAKLEDSAVYLCASSLGTGVWNEQFFGPGTRLTVL.

This clone was counted ten times or more. The read gets to within 3 residues of the CDR3 end, and the germline J gene fills in the rest. The genes are TRBV2 and TRBJ2-7; 12 bases agree with TRBD2. The germline V gene encodes CDR1 SNHLY and CDR2 FYNNEI. The CDR3 loop spans 19 amino acids. The ends lost 3 bases at V and 2 bases at J; junction bases unmatched: 14. CDR3 protein: CASSEVLGLAGRTPYEQYF. The part of the CDR3 DNA that was read is TGTGCCAGCAGTGAGGTGTTAGGACTAGCGGGACGTACTCCCTACGAG.

This clone was counted ten times or more. The read gets to within 3 residues of the CDR3 end, and the germline J gene fills in the rest. The V and J genes are TRBV12-3 or TRBV12-4 and TRBJ2-1; TRBD1 agrees at 7 bases. This CDR3 has 14 amino acids. The V gene end was trimmed by 6 bases and the J gene end by 2 bases; junction bases not matched to a gene: 4. The covered CDR3 bases are TGTGCCAGCAGACCGACAGGGCCCTACAATGAG. Translating it yields CASRPTGPYNE. The entire CDR3 sequence reads CASRPTGPYNEQFF.

This clone came up many times. Read data end 3 residues before the CDR3 end; the end is taken from the germline J gene. The rearrangement joins TRBV20-1 to TRBJ2-5, with TRBD1 matching over 9 bases. Germline CDR1 and CDR2: DFQATT and SNEGSKA (reference sequence). Trimming cost V 1 base and J 5 bases; bases outside gene matches: 5. This CDR3 region has 14 residues. CDR3 protein: CSARVGTGIETQYF. The part of the CDR3 DNA that was read is TGCAGTGCTAGAGTGGGGACAGGGATCGAGACC.